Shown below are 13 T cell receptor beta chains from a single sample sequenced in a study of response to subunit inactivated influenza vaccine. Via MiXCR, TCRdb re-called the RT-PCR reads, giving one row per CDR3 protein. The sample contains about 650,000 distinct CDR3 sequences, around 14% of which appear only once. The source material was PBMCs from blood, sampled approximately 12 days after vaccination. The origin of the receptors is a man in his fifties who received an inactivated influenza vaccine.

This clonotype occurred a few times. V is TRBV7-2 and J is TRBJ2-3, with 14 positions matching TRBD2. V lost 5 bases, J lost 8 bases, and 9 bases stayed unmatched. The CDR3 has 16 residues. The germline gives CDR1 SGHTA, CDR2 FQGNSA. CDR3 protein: CASSVRLAGGPGTQYF. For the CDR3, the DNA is TGTGCCAGCAGCGTACGACTAGCGGGAGGGCCCGGTACGCAGTATTTT.

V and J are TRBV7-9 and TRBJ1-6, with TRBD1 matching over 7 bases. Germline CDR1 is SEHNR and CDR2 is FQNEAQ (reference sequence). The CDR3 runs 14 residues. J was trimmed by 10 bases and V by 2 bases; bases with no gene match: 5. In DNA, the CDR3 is TGTGCCAGCAGCTTATACAGGGGTGGATCACCCCTCCACTTT. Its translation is CASSLYRGGSPLHF. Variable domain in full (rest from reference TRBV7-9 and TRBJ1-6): DTGVSQNPRHKITKRGQNVTFRCDPISEHNRLYWYRQTLGQGPEFLTYFQNEAQLEKSRLLSDRFSAERPKGSFSTLEIQRTEQGDSAMYLCASSLYRGGSPLHFGNGTRLTVT.

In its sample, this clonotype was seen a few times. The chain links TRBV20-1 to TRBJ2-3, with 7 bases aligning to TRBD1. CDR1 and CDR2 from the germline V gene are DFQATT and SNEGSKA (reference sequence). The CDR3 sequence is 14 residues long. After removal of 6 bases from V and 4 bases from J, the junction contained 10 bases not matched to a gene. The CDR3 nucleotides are TGCAGTGCCCGACAGGGCCCCACTTCAGATACGCAGTATTTT. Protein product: CSARQGPTSDTQYF.

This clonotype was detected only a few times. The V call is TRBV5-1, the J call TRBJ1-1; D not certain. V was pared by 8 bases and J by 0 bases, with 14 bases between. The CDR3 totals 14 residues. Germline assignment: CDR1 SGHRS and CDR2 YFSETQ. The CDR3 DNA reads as TGCGCCAGTGCAGATGGCCCCATGAACACTGAAGCTTTCTTT. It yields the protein CASADGPMNTEAFF.

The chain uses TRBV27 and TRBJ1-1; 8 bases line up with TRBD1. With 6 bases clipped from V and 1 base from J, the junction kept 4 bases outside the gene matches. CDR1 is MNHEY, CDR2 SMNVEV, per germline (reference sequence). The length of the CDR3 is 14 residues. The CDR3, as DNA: TGTGCCAGCAGACGAGGACAGGGGAACACTGAAGCTTTCTTT. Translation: CASRRGQGNTEAFF.

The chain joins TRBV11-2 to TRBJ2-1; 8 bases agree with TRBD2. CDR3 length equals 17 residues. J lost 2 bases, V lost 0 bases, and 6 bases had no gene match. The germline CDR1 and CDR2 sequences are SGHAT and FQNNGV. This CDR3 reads CASSLDSGTRAYNEQFF. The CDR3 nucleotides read TGTGCCAGCAGCTTAGACTCCGGGACTAGGGCCTACAATGAGCAGTTCTTC. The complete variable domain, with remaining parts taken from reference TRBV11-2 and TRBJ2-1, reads EAGVAQSPRYKIIEKRQSVAFWCNPISGHATLYWYQQILGQGPKLLIQFQNNGVVDDSQLPKDRFSAERLKGVDSTLKIQPAKLEDSAVYLCASSLDSGTRAYNEQFFGPGTRLTVL.

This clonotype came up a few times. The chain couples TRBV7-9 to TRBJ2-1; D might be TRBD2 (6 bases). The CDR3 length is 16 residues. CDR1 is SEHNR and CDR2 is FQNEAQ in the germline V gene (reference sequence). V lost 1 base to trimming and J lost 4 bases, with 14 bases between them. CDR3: CASSLDPLGGYNEQFF. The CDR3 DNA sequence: TGTGCCAGCAGCTTAGACCCTTTGGGAGGATACAATGAGCAGTTCTTC. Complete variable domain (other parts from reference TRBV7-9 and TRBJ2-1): DTGVSQNPRHKITKRGQNVTFRCDPISEHNRLYWYRQTLGQGPEFLTYFQNEAQLEKSRLLSDRFSAERPKGSFSTLEIQRTEQGDSAMYLCASSLDPLGGYNEQFFGPGTRLTVL.

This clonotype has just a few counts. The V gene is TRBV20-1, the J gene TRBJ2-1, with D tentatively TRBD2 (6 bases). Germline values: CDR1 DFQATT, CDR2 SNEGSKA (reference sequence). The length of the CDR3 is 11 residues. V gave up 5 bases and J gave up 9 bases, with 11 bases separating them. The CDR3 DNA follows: TGCAGTGCTTTTCCCGGGGGTGAGCAGTTCTTC. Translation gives CSAFPGGEQFF.

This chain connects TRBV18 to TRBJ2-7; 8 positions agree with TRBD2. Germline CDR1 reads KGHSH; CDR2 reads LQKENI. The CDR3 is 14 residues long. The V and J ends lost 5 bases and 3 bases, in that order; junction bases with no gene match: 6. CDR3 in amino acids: CASSSGTRIYEQYF. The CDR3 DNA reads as TGTGCCAGCTCATCCGGGACTAGAATCTACGAGCAGTACTTC.

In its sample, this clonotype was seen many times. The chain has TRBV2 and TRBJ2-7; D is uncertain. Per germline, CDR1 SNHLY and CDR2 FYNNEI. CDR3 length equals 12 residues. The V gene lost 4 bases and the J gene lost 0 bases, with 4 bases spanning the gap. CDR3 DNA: TGTGCCAGCAGTGTTCTCTCCTACGAGCAGTACTTC. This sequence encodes CASSVLSYEQYF.

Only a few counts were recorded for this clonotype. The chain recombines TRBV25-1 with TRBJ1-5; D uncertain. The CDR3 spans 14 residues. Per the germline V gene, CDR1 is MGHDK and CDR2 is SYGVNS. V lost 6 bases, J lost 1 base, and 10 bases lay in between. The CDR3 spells CASSATESNQPQHF. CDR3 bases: TGTGCCAGCAGCGCTACAGAGAGCAATCAGCCCCAGCATTTT.

The CDR3 bases are TGTGCCAGCAGTATACGGAGGGTCTACGAGCAGTACTTC. Protein product: CASSIRRVYEQYF. The V gene is TRBV12-3 or TRBV12-4, the J gene TRBJ2-7; D may be TRBD2 (6 bases). CDR3 size: 13 residues. V was cut by 5 bases and J by 3 bases, with 11 bases left in between.

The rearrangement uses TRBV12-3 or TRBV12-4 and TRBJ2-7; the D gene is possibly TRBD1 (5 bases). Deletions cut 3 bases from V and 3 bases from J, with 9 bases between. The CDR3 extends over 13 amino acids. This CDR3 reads CASSFFTGYEQYF. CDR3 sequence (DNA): TGTGCCAGCAGTTTCTTCACAGGCTACGAGCAGTACTTC.